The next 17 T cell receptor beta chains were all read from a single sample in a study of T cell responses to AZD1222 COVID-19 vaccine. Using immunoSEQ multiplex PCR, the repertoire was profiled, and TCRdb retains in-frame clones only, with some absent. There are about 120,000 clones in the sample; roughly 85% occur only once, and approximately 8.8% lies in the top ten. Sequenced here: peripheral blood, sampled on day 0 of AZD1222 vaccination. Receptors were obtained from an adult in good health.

This CDR3 is CASSPHGTPYEQYF. In DNA form, the CDR3 reads TGTGCCAGCAGTCCTCACGGGACCCCCTACGAGCAGTACTTC. This chain uses TRBV27 with TRBJ2-7; either TRBD1 or TRBD2 may supply D (5 bases each). Germline CDR1 MNHEY, CDR2 SMNVEV (reference sequence). V shed 5 bases and J shed 2 bases, with 13 bases lying between them. This CDR3 comprises 14 residues.

CDR3 nucleotide sequence: TGTGCCAGCAGCACGGGACAAGCGCTAAGCTCTGGAAACACCATATATTTT. It codes for CASSTGQALSSGNTIYF. J is TRBJ1-3 and V is TRBV5-4, with a weak D call TRBD1 (6 bases). Trimming took off 4 bases at V and 0 bases at J, with 17 bases between the two ends. Germline CDR1 SGHNT, CDR2 YYREEE (reference sequence). The CDR3 spans 17 residues.

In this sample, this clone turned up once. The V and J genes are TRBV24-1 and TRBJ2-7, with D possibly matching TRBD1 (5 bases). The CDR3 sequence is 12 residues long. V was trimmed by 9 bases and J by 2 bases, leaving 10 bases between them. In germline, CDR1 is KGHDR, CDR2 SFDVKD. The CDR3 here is CATQGVTYEQYF. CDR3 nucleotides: TGTGCCACCCAGGGCGTCACCTACGAGCAGTACTTC.

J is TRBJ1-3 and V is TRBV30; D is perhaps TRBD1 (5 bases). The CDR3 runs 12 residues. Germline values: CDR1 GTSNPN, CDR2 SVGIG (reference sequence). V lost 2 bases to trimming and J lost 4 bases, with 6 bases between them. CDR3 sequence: CAWSSGGNTIYF. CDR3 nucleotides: TGTGCCTGGAGTTCAGGGGGAAACACCATATATTTT.

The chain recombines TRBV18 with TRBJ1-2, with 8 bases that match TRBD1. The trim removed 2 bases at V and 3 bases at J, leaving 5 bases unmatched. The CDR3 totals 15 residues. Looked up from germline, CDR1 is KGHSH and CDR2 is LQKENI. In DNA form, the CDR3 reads TGTGCCAGCTCACCAGCGACAGGGGCTTACTATGGCTACACCTTC. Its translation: CASSPATGAYYGYTF.

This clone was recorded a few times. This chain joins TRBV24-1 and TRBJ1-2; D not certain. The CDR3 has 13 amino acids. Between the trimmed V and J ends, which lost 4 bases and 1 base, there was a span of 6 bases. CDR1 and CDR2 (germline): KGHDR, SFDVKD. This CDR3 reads CATSEGNNYGYTF. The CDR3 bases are TGTGCCACCAGTGAAGGCAATAACTATGGCTACACCTTC.

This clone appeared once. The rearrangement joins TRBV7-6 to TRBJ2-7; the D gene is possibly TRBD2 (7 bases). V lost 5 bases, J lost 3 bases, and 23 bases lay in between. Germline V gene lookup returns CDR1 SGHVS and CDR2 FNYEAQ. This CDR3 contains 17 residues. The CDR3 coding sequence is TGTGCCAGCAGCCCGGTGGGGGGGCGCATGAGTAGCTACGAGCAGTACTTC. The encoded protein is CASSPVGGRMSSYEQYF.

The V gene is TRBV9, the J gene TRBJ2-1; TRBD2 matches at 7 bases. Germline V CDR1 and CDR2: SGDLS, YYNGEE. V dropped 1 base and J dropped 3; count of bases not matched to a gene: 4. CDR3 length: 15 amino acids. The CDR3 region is CASSVSRGSYNEQFF. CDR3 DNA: TGTGCCAGCAGCGTAAGTCGCGGGAGCTACAATGAGCAGTTCTTC.

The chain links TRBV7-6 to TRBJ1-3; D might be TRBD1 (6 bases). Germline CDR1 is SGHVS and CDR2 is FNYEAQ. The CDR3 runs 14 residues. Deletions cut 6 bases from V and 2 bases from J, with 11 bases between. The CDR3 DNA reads TGTGCCAGCAGACCAACAGGGACTGGAAACACCATATATTTT. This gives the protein CASRPTGTGNTIYF.

For the CDR3, the DNA is TGTGCCAGCAGTTGGACGGCCGCCTCGTACACTGAAGCTTTCTTT. Translation gives CASSWTAASYTEAFF. The rearrangement uses TRBV6-2 or TRBV6-3 and TRBJ1-1, with D unclear. The CDR3 contains 15 residues. The ends were cut back, 4 bases at V and 3 bases at J, with 15 bases in the middle. The germline gives CDR1 MNHEY, CDR2 SVGEGT.

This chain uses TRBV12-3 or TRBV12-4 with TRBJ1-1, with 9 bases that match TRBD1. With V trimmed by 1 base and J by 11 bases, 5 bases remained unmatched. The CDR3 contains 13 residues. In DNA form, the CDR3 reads TGTGCCAGCAGTTTAGAATGGGACAGGGACGCTTTCTTT. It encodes CASSLEWDRDAFF.

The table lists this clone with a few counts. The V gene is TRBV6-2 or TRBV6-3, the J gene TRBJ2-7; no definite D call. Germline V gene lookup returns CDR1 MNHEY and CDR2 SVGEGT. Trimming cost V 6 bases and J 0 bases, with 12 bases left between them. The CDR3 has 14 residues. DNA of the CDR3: TGTGCCAGCAGCCGCGACCCGAGCTCCTACGAGCAGTACTTC. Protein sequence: CASSRDPSSYEQYF.

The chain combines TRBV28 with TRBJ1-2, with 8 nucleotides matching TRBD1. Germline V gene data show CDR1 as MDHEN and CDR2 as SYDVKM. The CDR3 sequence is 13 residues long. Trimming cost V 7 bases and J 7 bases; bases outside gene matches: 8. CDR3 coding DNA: TGTGCCAGCATTGGACAGGGAGGCGTTGGCTACACCTTC. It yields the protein CASIGQGGVGYTF.

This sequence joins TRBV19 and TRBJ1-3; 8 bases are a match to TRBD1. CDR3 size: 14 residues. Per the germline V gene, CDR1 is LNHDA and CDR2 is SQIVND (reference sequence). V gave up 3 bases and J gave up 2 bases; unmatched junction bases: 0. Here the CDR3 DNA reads TGTGCCAGTAGTATGACAGGGGCTGGAAACACCATATATTTT. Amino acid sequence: CASSMTGAGNTIYF.

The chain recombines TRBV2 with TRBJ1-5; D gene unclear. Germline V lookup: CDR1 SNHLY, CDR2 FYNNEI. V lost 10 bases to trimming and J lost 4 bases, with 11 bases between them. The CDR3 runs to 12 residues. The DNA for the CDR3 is TGTGCCACCAGCCGGGGAAATCAGCCCCAGCATTTT. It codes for CATSRGNQPQHF.

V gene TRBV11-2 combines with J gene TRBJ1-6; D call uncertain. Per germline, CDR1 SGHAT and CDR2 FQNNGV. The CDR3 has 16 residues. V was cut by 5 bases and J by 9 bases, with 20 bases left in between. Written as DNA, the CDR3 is TGTGCCAGCAGCCCGGGCTACCCCCCAGGTGGTTCACCCCTCCACTTT. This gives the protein CASSPGYPPGGSPLHF. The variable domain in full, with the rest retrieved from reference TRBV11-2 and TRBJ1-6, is EAGVAQSPRYKIIEKRQSVAFWCNPISGHATLYWYQQILGQGPKLLIQFQNNGVVDDSQLPKDRFSAERLKGVDSTLKIQPAKLEDSAVYLCASSPGYPPGGSPLHFGNGTRLTVT.

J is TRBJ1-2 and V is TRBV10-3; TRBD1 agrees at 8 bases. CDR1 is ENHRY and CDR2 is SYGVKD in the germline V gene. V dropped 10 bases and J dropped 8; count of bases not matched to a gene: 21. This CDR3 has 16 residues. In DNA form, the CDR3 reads TGTGCCACCTCATCCGGGACAGGTGTATCGTCCCCGGGCTACACCTTC. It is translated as CATSSGTGVSSPGYTF.